Below are 16 T cell receptor beta chains sequenced from a single sample in a study of T cells expressing NK-cell markers. With the 5' RACE reads reprocessed, TCRdb shows one record per CDR3 protein and no DNA. Recorded for this sample: approximately 440,000 distinct CDR3 sequences. The sequenced sample consisted of blood T cells: a sorted CD56 or NKG2C T cell subset, CD4+ or CD8+ T cells, or bulk PBMC T cells (not recorded which). The receptors stem from a woman aged 45-59 years in good health.

The chain recombines TRBV7-8 with TRBJ2-7. The CDR3 length is 14 residues. Germline loops: CDR1 SGHVS, CDR2 FQNEAQ. This CDR3 is CASSLARGNYEQYF.

The V call is TRBV20-1, the J call TRBJ1-4. The CDR3 length is 15 residues. The germline CDR1 and CDR2 sequences are DFQATT and SNEGSKA (reference sequence). The CDR3 reads CSARDLGSSTEKLFF.

The rearrangement links TRBV6-7 to TRBJ2-3; the D call from TCRdb, TRBD2, cannot be confirmed without DNA. TRBV6-7 is an ORF; its function is uncertain. CDR3 length: 15 residues. CDR3: CASSYWETYTDTQYF.

The chain recombines TRBV12-5 with TRBJ2-1. The germline V gene has CDR1 LGHNT and CDR2 FRNRAP. This CDR3 contains 12 residues. The CDR3 region is CASGLARSEQFF. Variable domain in full (rest from reference TRBV12-5 and TRBJ2-1): DARVTQTPRHKVTEMGQEVTMRCQPILGHNTVFWYRQTMMQGLELLAYFRNRAPLDDSGMPKDRFSAEMPDATLATLKIQPSEPRDSAVYFCASGLARSEQFFGPGTRLTVL.

The J gene is TRBJ1-2, the V gene TRBV11-2. The CDR3 is 14 residues long. Germline V gene lookup returns CDR1 SGHAT and CDR2 FQNNGV. The CDR3 is CASSTTTTSYGYTF.

The CDR3: CASSYIGTSGRARTQYF. The V gene is TRBV7-2, the J gene TRBJ2-5; TCRdb lists TRBD2, though no DNA is available to test this call. The CDR3 runs to 17 residues. Germline V gives CDR1 SGHTA, CDR2 FQGNSA.

CDR3 region: CASSPREGGANVLTF. This chain links TRBV5-6 with TRBJ2-6; TCRdb names TRBD2, which stays unverified in the absence of DNA. This CDR3 spans 15 amino acids. Germline CDR1 and CDR2: SGHDT and YYEEEE.

The V and J genes are TRBV5-5 and TRBJ1-5; no DNA is available, so the TRBD1 call from TCRdb remains unchecked. The germline CDR1 and CDR2 sequences are SGHKS and YYEKEE (reference sequence). The CDR3 spans 15 residues. CDR3 amino acids: CASSSLGQINQPQHF. Full variable domain (outside the CDR3, taken from reference TRBV5-5 and TRBJ1-5): DAGVTQSPTHLIKTRGQQVTLRCSPISGHKSVSWYQQVLGQGPQFIFQYYEKEERGRGNFPDRFSARQFPNYSSELNVNALLLGDSALYLCASSSLGQINQPQHFGDGTRLSIL.

V and J are TRBV20-1 and TRBJ1-1. In germline, CDR1 is DFQATT, CDR2 SNEGSKA (reference sequence). CDR3 length equals 12 residues. This CDR3 reads CSARERSGVAFF.

The chain employs TRBV9 and TRBJ1-5; the D call from TCRdb, TRBD1, cannot be confirmed without DNA. Germline assignment: CDR1 SGDLS and CDR2 YYNGEE. There are 13 residues in the CDR3. CDR3 sequence: CVSVLNGGQPQHF.

The chain uses TRBV7-2 and TRBJ2-7. CDR3 length: 13 amino acids. From germline, CDR1 is SGHTA and CDR2 FQGNSA. Here the CDR3 reads CASSFSEGYEQYF. The full variable domain, its missing parts supplied by reference TRBV7-2 and TRBJ2-7, is GAGVSQSPSNKVTEKGKDVELRCDPISGHTALYWYRQSLGQGLEFLIYFQGNSAPDKSGLPSDRFSAERTGGSVSTLTIQRTQQEDSAVYLCASSFSEGYEQYFGPGTRLTVT.

The V and J genes are TRBV29-1 and TRBJ2-2; the TCRdb D gene call, TRBD2, has no DNA to confirm it. This CDR3 is 15 amino acids long. The germline CDR1 and CDR2 sequences are SQVTM and ANQGSEA. The CDR3 spells CSVAGGSGDTGELFF.

This chain connects TRBV5-1 to TRBJ2-1; as DNA is missing, the TRBD1 call by TCRdb cannot be tested. Per the germline V gene, CDR1 is SGHRS and CDR2 is YFSETQ. The CDR3 is made up of 15 amino acids. CDR3 amino acids: CASSLRPGRLNEQFF.

The chain recombines TRBV11-1 with TRBJ2-1; TCRdb returns TRBD2, unconfirmable since there is no DNA. Per germline, CDR1 SGHAT and CDR2 FQDESV (reference sequence). CDR3 length: 19 amino acids. This CDR3 is CASRPLGWLAGGRGNEQFF.

The chain links TRBV6-1 to TRBJ2-1; TCRdb picks TRBD2, but there is no DNA to check that call. The germline V gene encodes CDR1 MNHNS and CDR2 SASEGT. The CDR3 loop spans 15 amino acids. The CDR3: CASSEGLAGAGEQFF.

The chain employs TRBV4-1 and TRBJ2-2; TCRdb designates TRBD1, a call that cannot be tested without DNA. This CDR3 spans 13 amino acids. Germline V gene lookup returns CDR1 MGHRA and CDR2 YSYEKL. This CDR3 reads CASSQAGTGELFF.